The 5 T cell receptor beta chains below all came from one sample that was sequenced in a study of vaccination and CD4 T cells after COVID-19. No cognate antigen is known for these TCRs. Sequencing of cultured CD4+ T cell DNA used the Oncomine TCR Beta short-read assay. TCRdb called the PCR reads again in MiXCR, with one record for every CDR3 protein. The repertoire holds 9,500 to 11,000 distinct CDR3 sequences, with approximately 25% as singletons. The treatment was: roughly 11-day PBMC culture with coronavirus spike peptide pools or control peptides (ViraFEST assay). Sequencing was performed on CD4+ T cells from blood, cultured in vitro, taken before SARS-CoV-2 vaccination. The receptor source for this set is a human donor who received a COVID-19 vaccine.

The gene calls are TRBV7-9 and TRBJ2-1, with 7 bases identical to TRBD2. Per the germline V gene, CDR1 is SEHNR and CDR2 is FQNEAQ (reference sequence). Germline trimming cut 1 base from V and 10 bases from J; bases unmatched to any gene: 7. The CDR3 spans 14 residues. CDR3 in amino acids: CASSLDIPGGEQFF. The CDR3 DNA reads as TGTGCCAGCAGCTTAGATATTCCCGGGGGGGAGCAGTTCTTC. Full variable domain (missing parts from reference TRBV7-9 and TRBJ2-1): DTGVSQNPRHKITKRGQNVTFRCDPISEHNRLYWYRQTLGQGPEFLTYFQNEAQLEKSRLLSDRFSAERPKGSFSTLEIQRTEQGDSAMYLCASSLDIPGGEQFFGPGTRLTVL.

The chain has TRBV6-1 and TRBJ2-5; 10 bases match TRBD2. This CDR3 contains 13 residues. V shed 8 bases and J 5 bases; nucleotides not matched to a gene: 5. CDR1 MNHNS and CDR2 SASEGT come from the germline V gene. CDR3 sequence: CASLLAGTETQYF. Written as DNA, the CDR3 is TGTGCCAGCCTACTAGCGGGGACGGAGACCCAGTACTTC.

This clonotype was detected only a few times. J is TRBJ2-3 and V is TRBV19, with TRBD1 matching 7 bases. Germline loops: CDR1 LNHDA, CDR2 SQIVND (reference sequence). V lost 9 bases to trimming and J lost 6 bases; unmatched junction nucleotides: 9. The CDR3 consists of 13 residues. CDR3 coding DNA: TGTGCCAGCCTCCCCAGGGGGACGGATACGCAGTATTTT. Protein product: CASLPRGTDTQYF.

This clonotype was detected only a few times. The chain has TRBV12-3 or TRBV12-4 and TRBJ2-1, with a possible D match to TRBD1 (5 bases). The CDR3 is 15 residues long. V was cut by 0 bases and J by 0 bases, with 6 bases left in between. The CDR3 DNA reads as TGTGCCAGCAGTTTAGCGGGGCCCTCCTACAATGAGCAGTTCTTC. This gives the protein CASSLAGPSYNEQFF.

This chain connects TRBV5-4 to TRBJ1-1, with 9 bases matching TRBD1. The germline V gene has CDR1 SGHNT and CDR2 YYREEE (reference sequence). V was pared by 2 bases and J by 6 bases, with 8 bases of the junction left unmatched. The CDR3 has 15 amino acids. The CDR3 spells CASSFGTGKIAEAFF. The CDR3 coding sequence is TGTGCCAGCAGCTTTGGGACAGGGAAAATCGCTGAAGCTTTCTTT.